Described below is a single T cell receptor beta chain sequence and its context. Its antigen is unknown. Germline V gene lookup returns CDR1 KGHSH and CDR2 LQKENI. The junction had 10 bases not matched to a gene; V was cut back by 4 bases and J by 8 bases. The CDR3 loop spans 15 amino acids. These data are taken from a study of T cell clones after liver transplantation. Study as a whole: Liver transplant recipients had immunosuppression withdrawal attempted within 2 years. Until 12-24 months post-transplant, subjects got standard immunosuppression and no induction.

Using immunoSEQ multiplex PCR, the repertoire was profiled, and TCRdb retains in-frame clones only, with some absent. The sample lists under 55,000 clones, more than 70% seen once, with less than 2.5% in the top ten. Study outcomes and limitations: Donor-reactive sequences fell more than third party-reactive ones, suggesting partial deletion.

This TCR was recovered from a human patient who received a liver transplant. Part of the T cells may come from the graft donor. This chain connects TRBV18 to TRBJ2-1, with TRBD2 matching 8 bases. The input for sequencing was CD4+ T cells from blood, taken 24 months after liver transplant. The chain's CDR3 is CASSRMGLEIDEQFF. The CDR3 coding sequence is TGTGCCAGCTCACGAATGGGACTAGAGATCGATGAGCAGTTCTTC.